The 21 T cell receptor beta chains in this list originate from one sample, sequenced in a study of Ad26.COV2.S vaccination and SARS-CoV-2 variants (dated by TCRdb to about 2021). The treatment or condition label, read with the paper, signifies: roughly 20 received Ad26.COV2.S at low or high dose, single or two shots; five or six received placebo; per-sample allocation not given. Repertoires of vaccine and placebo recipients were sequenced from samples taken on day 63 after the first injection. The library was made by the immunoSEQ multiplex PCR assay. Entries here come from immuneACCESS through TCRdb and include only in-frame sequences with V and J called. Some clones fail to appear in such tables; in the studies checked, an unresolved V gene covers under half of the shortfall, and the cause of the remainder is unknown. The sample profile shows about 400,000 clones; roughly 90% of them were found once. The top ten clonotypes cover approximately 1.9% of the sample.

The sample consisted of peripheral blood, taken in a trial of Ad26.COV2.S vaccine versus placebo. The receptors stem from a person between 18 and 60 years old who received the Ad26.COV2.S COVID-19 vaccine or a placebo.

The rearrangement joins TRBV28 to TRBJ2-7; maybe TRBD2 (5 bases). The germline V gene has CDR1 MDHEN and CDR2 SYDVKM. The CDR3 covers 13 residues. The germline V and J ends were trimmed by 2 bases and 2 bases, with 7 bases remaining between them. The DNA for the CDR3 is TGTGCCAGCAGTTTAAAGGGAGCCTACGAGCAGTACTTC. It encodes CASSLKGAYEQYF.

The chain uses TRBV7-9 and TRBJ2-5; D remains unclear. This CDR3 region has 13 residues. V was clipped by 1 base and J by 5 bases, with 8 bases between them. The germline CDR1 and CDR2 sequences are SEHNR and FQNEAQ (reference sequence). The CDR3 DNA sequence: TGTGCCAGCAGCTTAGTAGGGTCGGAGACCCAGTACTTC. Its translation is CASSLVGSETQYF.

This rearrangement joins TRBV27 to TRBJ2-3, with D possibly TRBD1 on 5 matching bases. Germline CDR1 reads MNHEY; CDR2 reads SMNVEV (reference sequence). There are 11 residues in the CDR3. The V gene lost 4 bases and the J gene lost 6 bases, with 5 bases spanning the gap. The CDR3 nucleotides are TGTGCCAGCAGTTGGGGCGATACGCAGTATTTT. It specifies CASSWGDTQYF.

The chain joins TRBV29-1 to TRBJ2-4; perhaps TRBD2 as D (6 bases). The CDR3 loop spans 13 amino acids. Germline V gene sequence: CDR1 SQVTM, CDR2 ANQGSEA. The V end lost 4 bases, the J end lost 9 bases, and 16 bases lay between the germline ends. The chain's CDR3 is CSVVAGRTPIQYF. The CDR3 region has the DNA TGCAGCGTTGTTGCGGGGAGGACGCCCATTCAGTACTTC.

The CDR3 reads CASSQAGTGWTEQYF. The CDR3, as DNA: TGTGCCAGCAGCCAAGCTGGGACAGGCTGGACCGAGCAGTACTTC. The V call is TRBV3-1 (or the pseudogene TRBV3-2), the J call TRBJ2-7; the match to TRBD1 covers 8 bases. CDR1 LGHDT and CDR2 YNNKEL come from the germline V gene (reference sequence). With 1 base clipped from V and 6 bases from J, the junction kept 8 bases outside the gene matches. This CDR3 has 15 residues.

Only one count was recorded for this clone. The V and J genes are TRBV3-1 (or the pseudogene TRBV3-2) and TRBJ2-6, with no clear D. The CDR3 runs 15 residues. V lost 1 base and J lost 0, with 4 bases in between. From germline, CDR1 is LGHDT and CDR2 YNNKEL (reference sequence). CDR3 sequence (DNA): TGTGCCAGCAGCCAAGCCACCTCTGGGGCCAACGTCCTGACTTTC. This encodes CASSQATSGANVLTF.

This clone was seen once. The chain is built from TRBV19 and TRBJ1-4, with TRBD1 as a possible D gene (6 bases). This CDR3 has 13 residues. The germline V gene has CDR1 LNHDA and CDR2 SQIVND (reference sequence). Trimming removed 7 bases at V and 7 bases at J, with 13 bases between. The CDR3 nucleotides are TGTGCCAGTAATCAGGGGACGGGTGAAAAACTGTTTTTT. Translated, it gives CASNQGTGEKLFF. Full variable domain (missing parts from reference TRBV19 and TRBJ1-4): DGGITQSPKYLFRKEGQNVTLSCEQNLNHDAMYWYRQDPGQGLRLIYYSQIVNDFQKGDIAEGYSVSREKKESFPLTVTSAQKNPTAFYLCASNQGTGEKLFFGSGTQLSVL.

V is TRBV16 and J is TRBJ1-2, with D unclear. The CDR3 is 11 amino acids. Trimming shortened V by 4 bases and J by 4 bases, and 4 bases separated the two germline ends. Germline V gene lookup returns CDR1 KGHSY and CDR2 FQNENV. This CDR3 is CASSPGYGYTF. CDR3 nucleotide sequence: TGTGCCAGCAGCCCTGGCTATGGCTACACCTTC.

The chain recombines TRBV6-1 with TRBJ1-5, with D hard to call. Germline V gene sequence: CDR1 MNHNS, CDR2 SASEGT. Trimming left V 2 bases short and J 7 bases short, with 9 bases between. CDR3 length: 13 residues. This CDR3 is CASSETAQQPQHF. The CDR3 DNA follows: TGTGCCAGCAGTGAAACTGCTCAGCAGCCCCAGCATTTT.

This chain links TRBV5-1 with TRBJ1-1; 7 bases are shared with TRBD1. Germline V lookup: CDR1 SGHRS, CDR2 YFSETQ. This CDR3 spans 15 amino acids. Unmatched junction bases numbered 6, after V lost 1 base and J lost 3 bases. CDR3 in amino acids: CASSLWGTGDTEAFF. DNA for the CDR3: TGCGCCAGCAGCTTGTGGGGAACAGGGGACACTGAAGCTTTCTTT. Using reference TRBV5-1 and TRBJ1-1 for the parts outside the CDR3, the full variable domain is KAGVTQTPRYLIKTRGQQVTLSCSPISGHRSVSWYQQTPGQGLQFLFEYFSETQRNKGNFPGRFSGRQFSNSRSEMNVSTLELGDSALYLCASSLWGTGDTEAFFGQGTRLTVV.

CDR3 bases: TGTGCCAGCAGCACCAGGACAGGTGGGACTGAAGCTTTCTTT. Residues: CASSTRTGGTEAFF. This chain connects TRBV9 to TRBJ1-1, with 7 bases matching TRBD1. V shed 4 bases and J 5 bases; nucleotides not matched to a gene: 8. The CDR3 runs to 14 residues. From germline, CDR1 is SGDLS and CDR2 YYNGEE.

V and J are TRBV19 and TRBJ2-7; 13 bases agree with TRBD2. The J segment lost 2 bases and the V segment lost 6 bases, leaving 1 base of the junction unmatched. Germline V lookup: CDR1 LNHDA, CDR2 SQIVND (reference sequence). The CDR3 sequence is 14 residues long. The CDR3 DNA reads TGTGCCAGTAGCGGGACTAGCGGGGCCTACGAGCAGTACTTC. Translating gives CASSGTSGAYEQYF.

The rearrangement uses TRBV7-9 and TRBJ2-7; TRBD1 agrees at 10 bases. Germline V CDR1 and CDR2: SEHNR, FQNEAQ (reference sequence). Trimming removed 5 bases from V and 6 bases from J; junction bases left unmatched: 10. CDR3 length: 15 amino acids. The chain's CDR3 is CASSAGQGGLGEQYF. The CDR3 nucleotides read TGTGCCAGCAGCGCCGGACAGGGGGGCTTAGGCGAGCAGTACTTC.

The chain combines TRBV28 with TRBJ1-2; TRBD1 matches at 7 bases. The CDR3 sequence is 16 residues long. V was clipped by 5 bases and J by 3 bases; unmatched bases: 12. Per the germline V gene, CDR1 is MDHEN and CDR2 is SYDVKM. The CDR3 reads CASSPYRDRADYGYTF. The CDR3 DNA follows: TGTGCCAGCAGTCCCTACCGGGACAGAGCTGACTATGGCTACACCTTC.

The CDR3 loop is CRVHGRNEQFF. The CDR3 nucleotides are TGCAGGGTACATGGGCGCAATGAGCAGTTCTTC. The chain employs TRBV20-1 and TRBJ2-1; D gene unclear. Germline V lookup: CDR1 DFQATT, CDR2 SNEGSKA (reference sequence). The length of the CDR3 is 11 residues.

As regards this clone: As the CDR3 is not closed by the conserved phenylalanine or tryptophan, this likely results from a read error. Because the CDR3's place on the DNA is in doubt, the DNA is left out and the CDR3 is given as listed by TCRdb. This chain joins TRBV4-1 and TRBJ2-4. Germline assignment: CDR1 MGHRA and CDR2 YSYEKL. The CDR3 numbers 11 amino acids, ends counted. This CDR3 is CASSQDGPPCC.

The chain has TRBV5-1 and TRBJ2-1, with D possibly matching TRBD1 (6 bases). The ends were cut back, 1 base at V and 9 bases at J, with 8 bases in the middle. This CDR3 region has 12 residues. The germline CDR1 and CDR2 sequences are SGHRS and YFSETQ. CDR3 protein: CASSLQGIEQFF. DNA for the CDR3: TGCGCCAGCAGCTTGCAGGGGATTGAGCAGTTCTTC.

The chain carries TRBV6-1 and TRBJ1-3; unclear D gene. Germline V gene sequence: CDR1 MNHNS, CDR2 SASEGT. The V and J ends lost 2 bases and 8 bases respectively, with 16 bases between them. The CDR3 loop spans 15 amino acids. The CDR3 protein is CASSEPKGLVYTIYF. The DNA for the CDR3 is TGTGCCAGCAGTGAACCTAAGGGTTTGGTATACACCATATATTTT.

This clone was seen a few times. Other DNA sequences in this specimen translate into the identical CDR3. The rearrangement joins TRBV6-4 to TRBJ2-3; 7 bases line up with TRBD2. The CDR3 consists of 15 residues. CDR1 is MRHNA and CDR2 is SNTAGT in the germline V gene. V gave up 0 bases and J gave up 4 bases; unmatched junction bases: 4. CDR3 residues: CASSDSAGGADTQYF. DNA of the CDR3: TGTGCCAGCAGTGACTCGGCTGGGGGGGCAGATACGCAGTATTTT.

The chain joins TRBV7-9 to TRBJ2-1; D gene uncertain. The CDR3 has 14 amino acids. V lost 4 bases to trimming and J lost 3 bases, with 10 bases between them. CDR1 and CDR2 from the germline V gene are SEHNR and FQNEAQ (reference sequence). DNA for the CDR3: TGTGCCAGCAGCTCTACGAAGCACTACAATGAGCAGTTCTTC. It encodes CASSSTKHYNEQFF.

The rearrangement joins TRBV7-9 to TRBJ2-2; TRBD1 might be the D (5 bases). The CDR3 totals 16 residues. V lost 7 bases and J lost 0, with 15 bases in between. CDR1 is SEHNR and CDR2 is FQNEAQ in the germline V gene (reference sequence). CDR3 residues: CASKGAAPTNTGELFF. The CDR3 DNA is TGTGCCAGCAAAGGGGCAGCGCCCACGAACACCGGGGAGCTGTTTTTT. Looking up the rest from reference TRBV7-9 and TRBJ2-2 gives the full variable domain: DTGVSQNPRHKITKRGQNVTFRCDPISEHNRLYWYRQTLGQGPEFLTYFQNEAQLEKSRLLSDRFSAERPKGSFSTLEIQRTEQGDSAMYLCASKGAAPTNTGELFFGEGSRLTVL.